This T cell receptor beta chain was captured in a study of CD8+ T cells in alopecia areata. The CDR3 runs 16 residues. The V gene lost 4 bases and the J gene lost 2 bases, with 15 bases spanning the gap. Germline V gives CDR1 SNHLY, CDR2 FYNNEI. The treatment here: oral pan-JAK inhibitor, 5-10 mg twice daily. It was cDNA, reverse transcribed from extracted RNA, that served as the sequencing template. The assay was immunoSEQ multiplex PCR, and TCRdb's table has in-frame clones only and misses some. The sample gives around 110,000 clones, 84% of which show up once; over 20% is in the top ten. J is TRBJ2-1 and V is TRBV2; D is possibly TRBD1 or TRBD2 (6 bases each). The receptor was derived from a human donor with alopecia areata. The sequencing used CD8+ T cells sorted from blood, collected at week 24, from a patient treated with tofacitinib. Here the CDR3 reads CASSATGRGAYNEQFF. CDR3 bases: TGTGCCAGCAGTGCGACAGGTAGGGGGGCCTACAATGAGCAGTTCTTC.